These T cell receptor beta chains were read from a single sample in a study of long-term antiretroviral therapy in people with HIV. This table comes from immunoSEQ multiplex PCR, and its TCRdb copy is limited to in-frame clones, with some not included. The sample consists of 20,000 to 25,000 clones, 93% of them appearing once. Here the sequenced sample was unsorted PBMCs, taken 7.6 years after starting antiretroviral therapy. All receptors derive from a woman in her forties with HIV. Both conserved end residues are part of each CDR3. Fields, in order: clone size, D gene, J gene, V gene, CDR3 protein, CDR3 DNA. The D gene is left open where the match is weak. Where a row states a size, it is once, few, many or the class of an expanded clone; other rows omit it.

>NA|NA|TRBJ1-6|TRBV7-2
CASNLGGQAIENSPLHF
TGTGCCAGCAACCTTGGGGGGCAGGCGATTGAAAATTCACCCCTCCACTTT
>once|TRBD2|TRBJ2-7|TRBV6-5
CASSYSGLAGAYEQYF
TGTGCCAGCAGTTACTCGGGGCTAGCGGGGGCCTACGAGCAGTACTTC
>NA|NA|TRBJ1-1|TRBV29-1
CSASGGVNLNTEAFF
TGCAGCGCCTCAGGCGGGGTTAATTTGAACACTGAAGCTTTCTTT
>NA|TRBD1|TRBJ1-2|TRBV4-3
CASSPQGGLPSWGYTF
TGCGCCAGCAGCCCACAGGGGGGACTTCCTTCGTGGGGCTACACCTTC
>NA|NA|TRBJ1-4|TRBV25-1
CASSEFRDNEKLFF
TGTGCCAGCAGTGAATTCAGGGACAATGAAAAACTGTTTTTT
>NA|NA|TRBJ2-1|TRBV19
CASSSARGHEQFF
TGTGCCAGTAGTTCTGCCAGGGGTCATGAGCAGTTCTTC
>NA|NA|TRBJ1-2|TRBV5-4
CASSFWGVGYGYTF
TGTGCCAGCAGCTTTTGGGGCGTCGGCTATGGCTACACCTTC
>NA|NA|TRBJ1-1|TRBV2
CASSLGTVNTEAFF
TGTGCCAGCAGCCTAGGGACGGTGAACACTGAAGCTTTCTTT
>NA|NA|TRBJ2-3|TRBV14
CASSLGGYRTDTQYF
TGTGCCAGCAGCCTAGGGGGTTACCGCACAGATACGCAGTATTTT
>NA|NA|TRBJ1-4|TRBV4-3
CASSLLVNEKLFF
TGCGCCAGCAGCCTTTTGGTTAATGAAAAACTGTTTTTT
>NA|TRBD1|TRBJ2-7|TRBV19
CASSSDRGIRQYF
TGTGCCAGTAGTTCGGACAGGGGGATCAGGCAGTACTTC
>NA|TRBD1|TRBJ1-5|TRBV19
CASSSGQGHQPQHF
TGTGCCAGTAGCTCGGGACAGGGCCACCAGCCCCAGCATTTT
>NA|TRBD1|TRBJ2-1|TRBV5-1
CASSLETGAYGNEQFF
TGCGCCAGCAGCTTGGAGACAGGGGCCTACGGGAATGAGCAGTTCTTC
>once|TRBD2|TRBJ2-1|TRBV30
CAWSGGTSGPRIF
TGTGCCTGGAGTGGCGGGACTAGCGGTCCCAGAATCTTC
>NA|NA|TRBJ1-6|TRBV25-1
CASSKETNSPLHF
TGTGCCAGCAGTAAGGAGACCAATTCACCCCTCCACTTT
>NA|NA|TRBJ1-2|TRBV16
CASSLGHDGYTF
TGTGCCAGCAGCCTCGGACACGATGGCTACACCTTC
>NA|NA|TRBJ1-1|TRBV6-1
CASSPLTGGNTEAFF
TGTGCCAGCAGTCCCCTGACAGGAGGGAACACTGAAGCTTTCTTT
>NA|NA|TRBJ1-2|TRBV9
CASATGWSGYTF
TGTGCCAGCGCCACGGGTTGGTCTGGCTACACCTTC
>NA|NA|TRBJ2-7|TRBV10-3
CAISLRSEHYEQYF
TGTGCCATCAGTCTCAGAAGTGAACATTACGAGCAGTACTTC
>NA|NA|TRBJ2-7|TRBV21-1
CASSKARRGTGPTCEQYF
TGTGCCAGCAGCAAAGCGCGTCGTGGGACAGGCCCTACTTGCGAGCAGTACTTC
>NA|NA|TRBJ1-2|TRBV7-2
CASSQDSTNYGYTF
TGTGCCAGCAGCCAGGACAGTACCAACTATGGCTACACCTTC
>NA|NA|TRBJ1-2|TRBV30
CAWSAPAGYTF
TGTGCCTGGAGTGCCCCCGCTGGCTACACCTTC
>NA|TRBD1|TRBJ1-4|TRBV18
CASSRDRDEKLFF
TGTGCCAGCTCACGGGACAGGGACGAAAAACTGTTTTTT
>NA|NA|TRBJ1-1|TRBV4-2
CASSQGRGGRMNTEAFF
TGTGCCAGCAGCCAAGGTCGGGGAGGGAGAATGAACACTGAAGCTTTCTTT
>NA|TRBD1|TRBJ2-7|TRBV7-2
CASSSQGLGSYEQYF
TGTGCCAGCAGCTCACAGGGGTTGGGGTCCTACGAGCAGTACTTC
>NA|TRBD2|TRBJ2-4|TRBV2
CASSERGPSIQYF
TGTGCCAGCTCGGAGCGGGGGCCCTCCATTCAGTACTTC
>NA|TRBD1|TRBJ1-3|TRBV5-4
CASSADRSSGNTIYF
TGTGCCAGCAGCGCGGACAGGTCCTCTGGAAACACCATATATTTT
>NA|NA|TRBJ1-1|TRBV13
CASSLLVEMNTEAFF
TGTGCCAGCAGCTTACTAGTAGAGATGAACACTGAAGCTTTCTTT
>NA|NA|TRBJ1-5|TRBV7-2
CASSRRDSGQPQHF
TGTGCCAGCAGCCGCCGAGACAGTGGTCAGCCCCAGCATTTT
>NA|NA|TRBJ1-5|TRBV30
CAWSQGDLNQPQHF
TGTGCCTGGAGCCAAGGGGACCTCAATCAGCCCCAGCATTTT
>NA|TRBD1|TRBJ2-2|TRBV11-1
CASSRDRQINTGELFF
TGTGCCAGCAGCCGGGACAGACAAATTAACACCGGGGAGCTGTTTTTT
>NA|TRBD1|TRBJ1-1|TRBV6-1
CASRRGGHEAFF
TGTGCCAGCAGAAGAGGGGGCCATGAAGCTTTCTTT
>NA|NA|TRBJ2-2|TRBV5-1
CASSLEGSNTGELFF
TGCGCCAGCAGCTTGGAGGGGTCGAACACCGGGGAGCTGTTTTTT
>NA|NA|TRBJ2-7|TRBV10-3
CAIREHGSGSYEQYF
TGTGCCATCAGGGAACATGGGAGCGGGTCCTACGAGCAGTACTTC
>NA|TRBD1|TRBJ1-1|TRBV6-6
CASNGGQHYTEAFF
TGTGCCAGCAATGGGGGACAGCACTACACTGAAGCTTTCTTT
>NA|TRBD1|TRBJ1-4|TRBV2
CASRGDSFNEKLFF
TGTGCCAGCAGGGGGGACAGCTTTAATGAAAAACTGTTTTTT
>NA|NA|TRBJ1-2|TRBV21-1
CASSKSPSYGYTF
TGTGCCAGCAGCAAATCCCCAAGCTATGGCTACACCTTC
>NA|NA|TRBJ2-3|TRBV5-6
CASSLWGRTDTQYF
TGTGCCAGCAGCTTGTGGGGACGCACAGATACGCAGTATTTT
>NA|NA|TRBJ1-5|TRBV6-1
CASSPGVWQPQHF
TGTGCCAGCAGTCCAGGGGTTTGGCAGCCCCAGCATTTT